What follows is one T cell receptor beta chain and its context. Its matching antigen is unknown. The record originates from a study of blood T cells in healthy people across ages. Study-wide results and caveats: Among long-lived donors, naive CD4+ cells were more numerous and diversity higher than in aged donors. Not knowing donor CMV status may have confounded expanded clonotype changes. Investigators viewed diversity estimates from one million T cells as underestimates, the study reported.

V lost 0 bases to trimming and J lost 3 bases; unmatched junction nucleotides: 10. CDR3 length: 19 residues. The V gene's germline CDR1 is SGHRS and CDR2 YFSETQ. Together with a sample-barcoded 5' primer, a J-beta primer mix was included in a second PCR lasting about 6 to 12 cycles. MiXCR was run by TCRdb on the 5' RACE reads, yielding one entry per CDR3 protein. The sample records about 1,400,000 distinct CDR3 sequences, approximately 38% being singletons. The rearrangement joins TRBV5-1 to TRBJ2-1; 12 bases are a match to TRBD2. The specimen was blood. The TCR originated in a woman under 30 in good health. The CDR3 coding sequence is TGCGCCAGCAGCTTGGGCCCACTGACTAGCGGGAGCCGCTACAATGAGCAGTTCTTC. It specifies CASSLGPLTSGSRYNEQFF.